Following are 10 T cell receptor beta chains from one sample sequenced in a study of cytomegalovirus exposure and HLA in healthy donors. PCR used 60 Vbeta primers and 13 Jbeta primers. Sequencing used immunoSEQ multiplex PCR; TCRdb keeps in-frame clones, though not all of them. The sample table sets out 100,000 to 150,000 clones. Sequencing was performed on PBMCs. All receptors derive from a man aged 18 to 30 in good health and CMV-seronegative.

This rearrangement joins TRBV18 to TRBJ1-5; TRBD1 is a possible D gene (6 bases). This CDR3 spans 16 amino acids. Trimming stripped 3 bases from V and 6 bases from J, with 18 bases between. CDR1 is KGHSH, CDR2 LQKENI, per germline. CDR3: CASSPGTRGGGQPQHF. CDR3 coding DNA: TGTGCCAGCTCACCCGGGACACGGGGCGGGGGTCAGCCCCAGCATTTT.

The chain is built from TRBV6-1 and TRBJ1-5, with D hard to call. The germline gives CDR1 MNHNS, CDR2 SASEGT. The CDR3 totals 13 residues. V gave up 4 bases and J gave up 5 bases, with 9 bases separating them. CDR3 in DNA: TGTGCCAGCAGTGCGTCCAGTCATCAGCCCCAGCATTTT. Translating gives CASSASSHQPQHF.

The rearrangement uses TRBV19 and TRBJ2-4, with TRBD2 matching 10 bases. The CDR3 length is 16 residues. V lost 5 bases and J lost 2; bases outside the gene matches: 6. Germline V lookup: CDR1 LNHDA, CDR2 SQIVND (reference sequence). The CDR3 spells CASSVSGRVSKNIQYF. The CDR3 nucleotides read TGTGCCAGTAGTGTAAGCGGGAGGGTCTCCAAAAACATTCAGTACTTC.

The V call is TRBV5-4, the J call TRBJ2-3, with 8 bases aligning to TRBD1. V shed 2 bases, J shed 4 bases, and the junction held 12 bases outside the gene matches. The CDR3 has 17 amino acids. Germline CDR1 reads SGHNT; CDR2 reads YYREEE (reference sequence). Here the CDR3 reads CASSFNRGQGVADTQYF. CDR3 nucleotides: TGTGCCAGCAGCTTCAACCGAGGACAGGGTGTGGCAGATACGCAGTATTTT.

This chain connects TRBV11-2 to TRBJ2-3; 7 nucleotides match TRBD2. J lost 2 bases, V lost 2 bases, and 7 bases had no gene match. Per germline, CDR1 SGHAT and CDR2 FQNNGV. CDR3 length: 16 residues. The CDR3 DNA reads TGTGCCAGCAGCTTACAGGCGGGAGCCACCACAGATACGCAGTATTTT. Its protein product is CASSLQAGATTDTQYF.

The chain uses TRBV5-1 and TRBJ2-3; TRBD1 aligns across 7 bases. The CDR3 extends over 16 amino acids. Unmatched junction bases numbered 13, after V lost 3 bases and J lost 6 bases. Germline CDR1 reads SGHRS; CDR2 reads YFSETQ. As DNA, the CDR3 is TGCGCCAGCAGCTCCGCAGCGACAGGGCGGTCGGATACGCAGTATTTT. Encoded protein: CASSSAATGRSDTQYF.

The chain has TRBV7-9 and TRBJ2-2; D perhaps matches TRBD2 (6 bases). V lost 11 bases to trimming and J lost 4 bases, with 14 bases between them. This CDR3 contains 13 residues. The germline V gene encodes CDR1 SEHNR and CDR2 FQNEAQ (reference sequence). The CDR3, as DNA: TGTGCCGGTAGTGTGGGAGGCACCGGGGAGCTGTTTTTT. It codes for CAGSVGGTGELFF.

The chain links TRBV6-1 to TRBJ1-5; 7 nucleotides align to TRBD1. From germline, CDR1 is MNHNS and CDR2 SASEGT. CDR3 length: 15 amino acids. V dropped 6 bases and J dropped 6; count of bases not matched to a gene: 11. In nucleotides, the CDR3 is TGTGCCAGCAGGCTAGGGGGCGCGCGGCGTCAGCCCCAGCATTTT. Its translation is CASRLGGARRQPQHF.

The chain uses TRBV7-8 and TRBJ2-5, with TRBD2 identical over 8 bases. This CDR3 is built from 15 residues. Germline CDR1 SGHVS, CDR2 FQNEAQ. Trimming at V came to 8 bases and at J to 5 bases, leaving 13 bases not matched to a gene. CDR3 bases: TGTGCCAGCTTTCAAGCGGGAGATTTCTGGGAGACCCAGTACTTC. This gives the protein CASFQAGDFWETQYF.

The chain joins TRBV2 to TRBJ1-2; D is undetermined. V lost 6 bases to trimming and J lost 8 bases, with 10 bases between them. CDR3 length: 11 amino acids. Germline V gene lookup returns CDR1 SNHLY and CDR2 FYNNEI. The CDR3 DNA reads TGTGCCAGCAGCGCGTCTCGGGGCTACACCTTC. Translation gives CASSASRGYTF.